A selection of T cell receptor beta chains follows, all from one sample in a study of monozygotic twins with inflammatory bowel disease. No DNA is given; TCRdb re-called the 5' RACE reads and lists each CDR3 protein once. The table for this sample gives 400,000 to 500,000 distinct CDR3 sequences. Sequenced input: blood. These receptors originate from a human donor with ulcerative colitis or Crohn's disease, or a healthy co-twin of an affected twin (not recorded which). Each CDR3 is given with its conserved first and last residue.

V gene,J gene,CDR3 protein
TRBV5-1,TRBJ2-5,CASSLEAGREETQYF
TRBV20-1,TRBJ1-2,CSARSETDTNYGYTF
TRBV20-1,TRBJ2-2,CSARDSREGNTGELFF
TRBV24-1,TRBJ2-1,CATSDNRALSYNEQFF
TRBV10-2,TRBJ1-1,CASTGTGANTEAFF
TRBV20-1,TRBJ2-3,CSAVERNTDTQYF
TRBV3-1,TRBJ2-5,CASSLPDRQLEGQETQYF
TRBV3-1,TRBJ2-5,CASSQGPGVGEETQYF
TRBV5-1,TRBJ2-7,CASSLRSLSSYEQYF
TRBV12-3/TRBV12-4,TRBJ2-3,CASSFRQGVPDTQYF
TRBV7-8,TRBJ2-3,CASSLGSIGTTDTQYF
TRBV19,TRBJ2-2,CATQGGATTGELFF
TRBV28,TRBJ2-7,CASSLLGKAFEQYF
TRBV20-1,TRBJ2-3,CSASGLPSLADTQYF
TRBV5-1,TRBJ2-7,CASQQFGPGQNSYEQYF
TRBV6-6,TRBJ2-1,CASSYTPKNEQFF
TRBV15,TRBJ2-6,CATSRDNPSSGANVLTF
TRBV12-5,TRBJ1-4,CASGFNGGKEDEKLFF
TRBV5-1,TRBJ2-7,CASSDPTAGSYEQYF
TRBV6-1,TRBJ1-1,CASMGTSMNTEAFF
TRBV5-4,TRBJ2-3,CASSSRLAALNGDTQYF
TRBV12-3/TRBV12-4,TRBJ2-3,CASSSMTSGSPDTQYF
TRBV5-1,TRBJ1-6,CASSTGDNSPLHF
TRBV20-1,TRBJ2-3,CSARPARLSTDTQYF
TRBV7-2,TRBJ2-7,CASSLGRPGSTYEQYF
TRBV5-1,TRBJ1-3,CASSPRDPRNSGNTIYF
TRBV7-8,TRBJ2-1,CASRPGLAGSNEQFF
TRBV6-1,TRBJ1-2,CASTPGTATGLGYGYTF
TRBV28,TRBJ2-7,CASSGEGTGLDPYEQYF
TRBV6-5,TRBJ2-2,CASSFRLTNTGELFF
TRBV7-2,TRBJ2-5,CASSRESGGLKGLTQYF
TRBV5-1,TRBJ2-7,CASSLVGQAAYEQYF
TRBV28,TRBJ2-3,CASSLYGADTQYF
TRBV20-1,TRBJ1-2,CSASQNNYGYTF
TRBV20-1,TRBJ1-2,CSATREAGDGYTF
TRBV5-1,TRBJ2-5,CASSLGTHGTSGRAQETQYF
TRBV12-3/TRBV12-4,TRBJ1-1,CASSYHRQVEAFF